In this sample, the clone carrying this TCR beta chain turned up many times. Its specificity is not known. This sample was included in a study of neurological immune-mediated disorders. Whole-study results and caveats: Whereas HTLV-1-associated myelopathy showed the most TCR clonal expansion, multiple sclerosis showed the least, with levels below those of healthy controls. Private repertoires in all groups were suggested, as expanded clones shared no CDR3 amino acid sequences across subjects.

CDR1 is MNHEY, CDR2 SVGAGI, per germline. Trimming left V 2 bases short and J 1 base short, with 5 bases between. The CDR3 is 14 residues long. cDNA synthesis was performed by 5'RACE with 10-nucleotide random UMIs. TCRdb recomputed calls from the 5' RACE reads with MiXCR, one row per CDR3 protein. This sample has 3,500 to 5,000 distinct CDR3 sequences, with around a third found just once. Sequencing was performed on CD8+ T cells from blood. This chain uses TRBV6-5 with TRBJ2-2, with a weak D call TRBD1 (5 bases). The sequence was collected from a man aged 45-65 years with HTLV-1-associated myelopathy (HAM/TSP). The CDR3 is CASSYRGNTGELFF. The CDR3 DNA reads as TGTGCCAGCAGTTACAGGGGGAACACCGGGGAGCTGTTTTTT.